This T cell receptor (beta chain) appears in the sequencing data of a study of cytomegalovirus exposure and HLA in healthy donors. Study-level results: A later analysis revealed that TCR association rates differed between HLA loci, peaking at DRB1 and bottoming out at HLA-C. Further analysis, carried out later, found HLA-associated TCR beta chains more clonally expanded than equally common other chains. Immune exposure information comprised only CMV serostatus.

The CDR3 sequence is 14 residues long. V was pared by 0 bases and J by 1 base, with 7 bases between. Germline CDR1 is GTSNPN and CDR2 is SVGIG (reference sequence). Though probably carrying unrecorded immune exposures, donors were nominally healthy at sampling. Of note for this clone: As yet, its antigen is unknown.

With 60 Vbeta and 13 Jbeta primers, the PCR was carried out. The method was immunoSEQ multiplex PCR; TCRdb's version includes in-frame clones alone and lacks a portion of them. The table has fewer than 200,000 clones, roughly 85% seen once. The V call is TRBV30, the J call TRBJ1-5; D is unclear. The specimen sequenced was PBMCs. This TCR came from a man aged 25 to 45 in good health and CMV-seropositive. The CDR3 DNA sequence: TGTGCCTGGAGTGTACTGTGGAGCAATCAGCCCCAGCATTTT. It encodes CAWSVLWSNQPQHF.